This T cell receptor (beta chain) was observed in a study of cytomegalovirus exposure and HLA in healthy donors. Study-level results: A classifier reportedly called cytomegalovirus status with high sensitivity and specificity. A later analysis found first-cohort TCR clusters tended to co-occur in the 95 to 150 validation repertoires. Altogether, 164 TCR beta chains were recorded as cytomegalovirus-associated.

From the roughly 110-subject validation cohort, which was separate from the roughly 610-subject first cohort, the donors were drawn. This CDR3 contains 11 residues. CDR1 SGHDT and CDR2 YYEEEE come from the germline V gene. Trimming took off 4 bases at V and 2 bases at J, with 4 bases between the two ends. On this clone: Its antigen is currently unknown.

Profiled with immunoSEQ multiplex PCR; TCRdb holds only in-frame clones, not every one. The table has fewer than 200,000 clones, 91% seen once. This TCR was recovered from a woman between 18 and 29 years old in good health and CMV-seropositive. The rearrangement links TRBV5-6 to TRBJ2-7; no clear D gene. The specimen was PBMCs. CDR3: CASSLTYEQYF. CDR3 nucleotide sequence: TGTGCCAGCAGCCTTACCTACGAGCAGTACTTC.